A single sample is the source of the 19 T cell receptor beta chains below, sequenced in a study of human T cells and chemical hapten exposure. Described time point: patch test 1, 2 weeks after DPC sensitization. Treatment meaning: therapeutic diphenylcyclopropenone sensitization with weekly scalp DPC. TCRdb ran MiXCR on the RACE reads and lists one entry per CDR3 protein. The sample holds about 380,000 distinct CDR3 sequences, more than 4.5% seen once. This sample comprised whole blood, obtained in connection with sensitization to the hapten diphenylcyclopropenone (DPC). The receptor source for this set is a woman in her 50s with alopecia areata. Some clones in this sample may be carry-over from other donors' samples.

The J gene is TRBJ1-2, the V gene TRBV4-1, with D maybe TRBD1 (6 bases). Germline CDR1 is MGHRA and CDR2 is YSYEKL. With 1 base removed from V and 4 bases from J, the gap between germline ends came to 16 bases. The CDR3 spans 16 residues. This chain's CDR3 is CASSQGLVGQSYGYTF. The CDR3 nucleotides are TGCGCCAGCAGCCAAGGGCTTGTTGGACAGAGCTATGGCTACACCTTC.

This clonotype was picked up many times. The chain couples TRBV10-3 to TRBJ1-1; possible D gene TRBD1, 5 bases. Trimming removed 6 bases at V and 1 base at J, with 12 bases between. CDR1 ENHRY and CDR2 SYGVKD come from the germline V gene. This CDR3 region has 14 residues. The CDR3 sequence is CAISAGTSNTEAFF. In nucleotides, the CDR3 is TGTGCCATCAGCGCAGGGACCTCGAACACTGAAGCTTTCTTT.

This clonotype was counted a few times. The V call is TRBV5-5, the J call TRBJ1-6, with D unclear. V shed 4 bases and J shed 9 bases, with 14 bases lying between them. There are 14 residues in the CDR3. Germline CDR1 SGHKS, CDR2 YYEKEE (reference sequence). The CDR3 is CASSPGPSFSPLHF. As DNA, the CDR3 is TGTGCCAGCAGCCCTGGGCCTTCCTTTTCACCCCTCCACTTT.

This clonotype appeared many times. The V and J genes are TRBV5-6 and TRBJ1-1, with a tentative D call TRBD1 (6 bases). CDR1 SGHDT and CDR2 YYEEEE come from the germline V gene. Trimming took off 4 bases at V and 8 bases at J, with 12 bases between the two ends. This CDR3 is 12 amino acids long. The CDR3 bases are TGTGCCAGCAGCAGAGGGGGGTCGGAAGCTTTCTTT. Translation gives CASSRGGSEAFF.

This clonotype was picked up many times. The V gene is TRBV10-3, the J gene TRBJ1-1, with D possibly matching TRBD1 (5 bases). V was shortened by 3 bases and J by 7 bases, with 18 bases between the two germline ends. Germline assignment: CDR1 ENHRY and CDR2 SYGVKD. This CDR3 is 15 amino acids long. As DNA, the CDR3 is TGTGCCATCAGTGAACAACAGGAACGTAACCATGAAGCTTTCTTT. Its translation: CAISEQQERNHEAFF.

At least ten counts were recorded for this clonotype. CDR3 in amino acids: CASSPSLAGGTYNEQFF. As DNA, the CDR3 is TGTGCCAGCTCACCAAGCCTAGCGGGGGGAACCTACAATGAGCAGTTCTTC. This chain links TRBV18 with TRBJ2-1, with 11 bases that match TRBD2. Germline CDR1 and CDR2: KGHSH and LQKENI. The CDR3 is 17 amino acids. V gave up 2 bases and J gave up 2 bases; unmatched junction bases: 5.

The chain joins TRBV6-5 to TRBJ1-1; no clear D gene. The CDR3 loop spans 11 amino acids. Deletions cut 2 bases from V and 6 bases from J, with 4 bases between. CDR1 is MNHEY, CDR2 SVGAGI, per germline. The CDR3 DNA is TGTGCCAGCAGTTACGGACCTGAAGCTTTCTTT. It is translated as CASSYGPEAFF.

This clonotype was seen at least ten times. This sequence joins TRBV20-1 and TRBJ1-2; tentatively, D is TRBD1 (6 bases). Trimming stripped 5 bases from V and 3 bases from J, with 19 bases between. The CDR3 has 15 residues. Germline V gene data show CDR1 as DFQATT and CDR2 as SNEGSKA (reference sequence). The CDR3 region has the DNA TGCAGTGCTTATACCCCGACGGGGGCAGACTATGGCTACACCTTC. Translation: CSAYTPTGADYGYTF.

This clonotype was recorded at least ten times. The V call is TRBV12-3 or TRBV12-4, the J call TRBJ2-1, with a weak D call TRBD2 (6 bases). The CDR3 spans 15 residues. The V end lost 5 bases, the J end lost 6 bases, and 17 bases lay between the germline ends. The CDR3 DNA follows: TGTGCCAGCAGTCTCGGAGGGGTTAGCGGCAATGAGCAGTTCTTC. Its translation: CASSLGGVSGNEQFF.

This clonotype occurred many times. J is TRBJ2-7 and V is TRBV7-6; perhaps TRBD2 as D (6 bases). The CDR3 has 14 amino acids. The V end was cut by 3 bases, the J end by 7 bases, with 16 bases between. The germline CDR1 and CDR2 sequences are SGHVS and FNYEAQ. This chain's CDR3 is CASSLTSGASEQYF. Here the CDR3 DNA reads TGTGCCAGCAGCTTGACTAGTGGAGCGAGTGAGCAGTACTTC. Full variable domain (outside the CDR3, taken from reference TRBV7-6 and TRBJ2-7): GAGVSQSPRYKVTKRGQDVALRCDPISGHVSLYWYRQALGQGPEFLTYFNYEAQQDKSGLPNDRFSAERPEGSISTLTIQRTEQRDSAMYRCASSLTSGASEQYFGPGTRLTVT.

V and J are TRBV7-2 and TRBJ2-1; D gene unclear. Trimming pared 3 bases from V and 0 bases from J, leaving 12 bases between. CDR1 is SGHTA, CDR2 FQGNSA, per germline. The CDR3 is 16 amino acids. CDR3 protein: CASSFVMDSSYNEQFF. CDR3 nucleotides: TGTGCCAGCAGCTTTGTAATGGATAGCTCCTACAATGAGCAGTTCTTC.

This clonotype occurred many times. The chain uses TRBV27 and TRBJ2-6; D is unclear. Trimming removed 6 bases at V and 2 bases at J, with 11 bases between. CDR1 and CDR2 from the germline V gene are MNHEY and SMNVEV (reference sequence). The CDR3 has 15 amino acids. As DNA, the CDR3 is TGTGCCAGCAGGGGCCTGGGCACTGGGGCCAACGTCCTGACTTTC. Translation gives CASRGLGTGANVLTF.

In its sample, this clonotype was seen a few times. The chain's CDR3 is CASSSELSGLTDTQYF. CDR3 in DNA: TGTGCCAGCAGCTCCGAACTCAGCGGACTCACAGATACGCAGTATTTT. The chain couples TRBV5-4 to TRBJ2-3; TRBD2 is a possible D gene (5 bases). V lost 3 bases, J lost 2 bases, and 16 bases lay in between. There are 16 residues in the CDR3. Germline V gene lookup returns CDR1 SGHNT and CDR2 YYREEE (reference sequence).

This clonotype has a count of ten or more. The chain employs TRBV25-1 and TRBJ1-2; TRBD1 is a possible D gene (5 bases). Germline loops: CDR1 MGHDK, CDR2 SYGVNS. The CDR3 is 13 residues long. The V end lost 3 bases, the J end lost 4 bases, and 9 bases lay between the germline ends. CDR3 DNA sequence: TGTGCCAGCAGTGATCAGGGTCCCTATGGCTACACCTTC. This encodes CASSDQGPYGYTF.

Notes on this clonotype: Given a much more abundant clone one base away, this may be a read error. The chain joins TRBV29-1 to TRBJ2-7, with a tentative D call TRBD1 (5 bases). This CDR3 is 14 amino acids long. The germline gives CDR1 SQVTM, CDR2 ANQGSEA. CDR3 residues: CSVGPQVGPYELYF. In nucleotides, the CDR3 is TGCAGCGTTGGGCCACAGGTAGGGCCCTACGAGCTGTACTTC.

This clonotype was observed many times. The chain is built from TRBV18 and TRBJ1-1; unclear D gene. Per the germline V gene, CDR1 is KGHSH and CDR2 is LQKENI. The CDR3 covers 13 residues. Trimming shortened V by 3 bases and J by 7 bases, and 12 bases separated the two germline ends. The DNA for the CDR3 is TGTGCCAGCTCACCTGTGCCCCGGGATGAAGCTTTCTTT. Amino acids: CASSPVPRDEAFF. The complete variable domain, with remaining parts taken from reference TRBV18 and TRBJ1-1, reads NAGVMQNPRHLVRRRGQEARLRCSPMKGHSHVYWYRQLPEEGLKFMVYLQKENIIDESGMPKERFSAEFPKEGPSILRIQQVVRGDSAAYFCASSPVPRDEAFFGQGTRLTVV.

V is TRBV5-1 and J is TRBJ1-2; no reliable D call. The CDR3 is 16 amino acids. Germline CDR1 SGHRS, CDR2 YFSETQ. Trimming pared 0 bases from V and 1 base from J, leaving 13 bases between. CDR3 bases: TGCGCCAGCAGCTTGGGCCTCGCCGTTATTAACTATGGCTACACCTTC. It is translated as CASSLGLAVINYGYTF.

This clonotype appeared a few times. The rearrangement uses TRBV4-1 and TRBJ1-5, with D possibly TRBD1 on 5 matching bases. Per germline, CDR1 MGHRA and CDR2 YSYEKL. The CDR3 sequence is 16 residues long. V lost 1 base to trimming and J lost 1 base, with 11 bases between them. CDR3 coding DNA: TGCGCCAGCAGCCAAGTGGGGGGGAACAGCAATCAGCCCCAGCATTTT. This encodes CASSQVGGNSNQPQHF.

The chain links TRBV12-3 or TRBV12-4 to TRBJ2-5; 9 bases are shared with TRBD1. V was clipped by 6 bases and J by 5 bases; unmatched bases: 10. The CDR3 sequence is 15 residues long. The chain's CDR3 is CASRPGTGMMETQYF. The DNA for the CDR3 is TGTGCCAGCAGACCCGGGACAGGGATGATGGAGACCCAGTACTTC.